A single sample is the source of the 22 T cell receptor beta chains below, sequenced in a study of blood T cell repertoires in COVID-19. Method: immunoSEQ multiplex PCR; TCRdb's copy keeps in-frame clones and lacks some. Here the sample spans approximately 190,000 clones, almost 85% being singletons. Sequencing was performed on peripheral blood. The origin of the receptors is a woman between 65 and 79 years old with active or convalescent COVID-19.

The chain is built from TRBV14 and TRBJ2-7, with 7 bases fitting TRBD1. Germline trimming cut 6 bases from V and 6 bases from J; bases unmatched to any gene: 11. The germline V gene has CDR1 SGHDN and CDR2 FVKESK. This CDR3 spans 14 amino acids. This CDR3 reads CASRLSGTAPEQYF. The CDR3 DNA reads TGTGCCAGCAGACTATCCGGGACAGCCCCCGAGCAGTACTTC.

This clone was found a few times. The chain uses TRBV27 and TRBJ2-3; D is possibly TRBD2 (5 bases). Germline V gene data show CDR1 as MNHEY and CDR2 as SMNVEV (reference sequence). This CDR3 spans 12 amino acids. Trimming shortened V by 5 bases and J by 6 bases, and 9 bases separated the two germline ends. For the CDR3, the DNA is TGTGCCAGCAGTCTACTAGGGGATACGCAGTATTTT. Amino acids: CASSLLGDTQYF.

The V and J genes are TRBV7-9 and TRBJ2-7; 11 bases align to TRBD2. Per germline, CDR1 SEHNR and CDR2 FQNEAQ (reference sequence). V lost 8 bases to trimming and J lost 4 bases; unmatched junction nucleotides: 7. The CDR3 extends over 14 amino acids. The CDR3 region has the DNA TGTGCCAGCCATAATCTAGCGGGAGGTTACGAGCAGTACTTC. It translates to CASHNLAGGYEQYF.

The chain has TRBV12-5 and TRBJ1-5, with 9 bases lining up with TRBD1. CDR3 length equals 23 residues. The germline gives CDR1 LGHNT, CDR2 FRNRAP. V shed 7 bases, J shed 0 bases, and the junction held 28 bases outside the gene matches. The DNA of the CDR3 is TGTGCTAGTGCCTTAGCGGGGACAGGGATCTTTACCGAGAGAATTAGTAGCAATCAGCCCCAGCATTTT. It specifies CASALAGTGIFTERISSNQPQHF.

CDR3 coding DNA: TGTGCCAGCAGCGTAGGCGGCAGAGGAAACACCATATATTTT. Translated: CASSVGGRGNTIYF. The rearrangement uses TRBV9 and TRBJ1-3; D is ambiguous. CDR1 is SGDLS, CDR2 YYNGEE, per germline. The CDR3 runs 14 residues. The ends were cut back, 0 bases at V and 4 bases at J, with 8 bases in the middle. The whole variable domain, remainder taken from reference TRBV9 and TRBJ1-3, is DSGVTQTPKHLITATGQRVTLRCSPRSGDLSVYWYQQSLDQGLQFLIQYYNGEERAKGNILERFSAQQFPDLHSELNLSSLELGDSALYFCASSVGGRGNTIYFGEGSWLTVV.

CDR3 DNA sequence: TGCAGCGTTGATATTGCGCCCCAAGAGACCCAGTACTTC. This sequence encodes CSVDIAPQETQYF. This chain joins TRBV29-1 and TRBJ2-5; D gene uncertain. CDR1 SQVTM and CDR2 ANQGSEA come from the germline V gene. Trimming pared 3 bases from V and 1 base from J, leaving 9 bases between. The CDR3 contains 13 residues.

The chain employs TRBV5-5 and TRBJ2-5; 11 bases agree with TRBD2. Germline V lookup: CDR1 SGHKS, CDR2 YYEKEE (reference sequence). Trimming removed 4 bases from V and 2 bases from J; junction bases left unmatched: 4. This CDR3 region has 15 residues. The CDR3 bases are TGTGCCAGCAGCCTAGGGACTAGCGGACAAGAGACCCAGTACTTC. Amino acids: CASSLGTSGQETQYF.

The V call is TRBV28, the J call TRBJ1-5, with 8 bases lining up with TRBD1. The CDR3 covers 17 residues. Losses at the gene ends were 4 bases for V and 1 base for J; bases not matched to a gene: 9. Germline assignment: CDR1 MDHEN and CDR2 SYDVKM. CDR3 sequence (DNA): TGTGCCAGCAGTTACTCTCTCGGACAGGGAAGCAATCAGCCCCAGCATTTT. Amino acid sequence: CASSYSLGQGSNQPQHF. The full variable domain, its missing parts supplied by reference TRBV28 and TRBJ1-5, is DVKVTQSSRYLVKRTGEKVFLECVQDMDHENMFWYRQDPGLGLRLIYFSYDVKMKEKGDIPEGYSVSREKKERFSLILESASTNQTSMYLCASSYSLGQGSNQPQHFGDGTRLSIL.

This chain joins TRBV10-1 and TRBJ2-1, with a possible D match to TRBD2 (6 bases). The CDR3 is made up of 13 amino acids. CDR1 and CDR2 (germline): WNHNN, SYGVQD (reference sequence). Trimming left V 6 bases short and J 10 bases short, with 16 bases between. The CDR3 sequence: CASSVAVEGEQFF. CDR3 nucleotide sequence: TGCGCCAGCAGCGTAGCGGTCGAAGGGGAGCAGTTCTTC.

The chain joins TRBV2 to TRBJ1-1, with TRBD1 identical over 7 bases. Per the germline V gene, CDR1 is SNHLY and CDR2 is FYNNEI. This CDR3 is 15 amino acids long. With V trimmed by 4 bases and J by 4 bases, 9 bases remained unmatched. CDR3 sequence (DNA): TGTGCCAGCAGTGGGCCAGGGGGTTTGTCCACTGAAGCTTTCTTT. Protein: CASSGPGGLSTEAFF.

The V gene is TRBV6-5, the J gene TRBJ2-7, with a tentative D call TRBD1 (5 bases). The V gene lost 6 bases and the J gene lost 5 bases, with 14 bases spanning the gap. The CDR3 spans 13 residues. Germline CDR1 is MNHEY and CDR2 is SVGAGI. The CDR3 sequence: CASSRGANHEQYF. The CDR3 region has the DNA TGTGCCAGCAGCCGTGGGGCAAATCACGAGCAGTACTTC.

The chain has TRBV6-5 and TRBJ2-3; D may be TRBD1 (6 bases). The CDR3 contains 13 residues. V shed 7 bases and J shed 0 bases, with 8 bases lying between them. Germline V gives CDR1 MNHEY, CDR2 SVGAGI. CDR3 sequence (DNA): TGTGCCAGCACTGGACAGAGCACAGATACGCAGTATTTT. This translates into CASTGQSTDTQYF.

This chain joins TRBV7-9 and TRBJ2-3; 7 bases map to TRBD1. The junction had 8 bases not matched to a gene; V was cut back by 1 base and J by 7 bases. Germline values: CDR1 SEHNR, CDR2 FQNEAQ (reference sequence). The length of the CDR3 is 15 residues. For the CDR3, the DNA is TGTGCCAGCAGCTTAGGGGGGACGGGACAGCATACGCAGTATTTT. Protein sequence: CASSLGGTGQHTQYF.

V and J are TRBV6-5 and TRBJ1-1, with TRBD1 matching 8 bases. This CDR3 region has 12 residues. The V segment lost 5 bases and the J segment 6 bases; nucleotides outside the gene matches: 2. Germline lookup yields CDR1 MNHEY and CDR2 SVGAGI. CDR3 nucleotides: TGTGCCAGCAGTCCCAGGGGGCCTGAAGCTTTCTTT. Amino acid sequence: CASSPRGPEAFF.

V gene TRBV19 combines with J gene TRBJ1-3; D unclear. CDR1 and CDR2 (germline): LNHDA, SQIVND (reference sequence). The CDR3 is 16 amino acids. Trimming cost V 3 bases and J 0 bases, with 12 bases left between them. The CDR3 loop is CASSISGEFSGNTIYF. The CDR3 nucleotides read TGTGCCAGTAGTATCTCCGGGGAGTTCTCTGGAAACACCATATATTTT. Variable domain in full (rest from reference TRBV19 and TRBJ1-3): DGGITQSPKYLFRKEGQNVTLSCEQNLNHDAMYWYRQDPGQGLRLIYYSQIVNDFQKGDIAEGYSVSREKKESFPLTVTSAQKNPTAFYLCASSISGEFSGNTIYFGEGSWLTVV.

V is TRBV5-1 and J is TRBJ2-3; 8 bases are a match to TRBD1. There are 15 residues in the CDR3. Unmatched junction bases numbered 2, after V lost 2 bases and J lost 0 bases. Germline V lookup: CDR1 SGHRS, CDR2 YFSETQ. The CDR3 DNA follows: TGCGCCAGCAGCTTTAGGGACAGGAGCACAGATACGCAGTATTTT. This translates into CASSFRDRSTDTQYF.

The chain has TRBV5-6 and TRBJ2-1; TRBD2 is a possible D gene (5 bases). Trimming left V 4 bases short and J 6 bases short, with 17 bases between. In germline, CDR1 is SGHDT, CDR2 YYEEEE. The length of the CDR3 is 15 residues. This CDR3 is CASSLRVSGSNEQFF. The CDR3 nucleotides read TGTGCCAGCAGCCTTCGAGTAAGCGGTAGCAATGAGCAGTTCTTC.

This chain connects TRBV7-9 to TRBJ2-7; D gene uncertain. The CDR3 is 16 amino acids. Trimming left V 4 bases short and J 3 bases short, with 19 bases between. CDR1 SEHNR and CDR2 FQNEAQ come from the germline V gene (reference sequence). In nucleotides, the CDR3 is TGTGCCAGCAGCTCCCGAGACGGCAGAGGAAACTACGAGCAGTACTTC. It encodes CASSSRDGRGNYEQYF.

As DNA, the CDR3 is TGTGCCAGCAGCCCGGCACCGGGACAGCAAGAGACCCAGTACTTC. Amino acids: CASSPAPGQQETQYF. The rearrangement links TRBV5-4 to TRBJ2-5, with TRBD1 identical over 7 bases. Trimming removed 4 bases from V and 2 bases from J; junction bases left unmatched: 8. Germline V gives CDR1 SGHNT, CDR2 YYREEE (reference sequence). The CDR3 sequence is 15 residues long.

This chain connects TRBV7-2 to TRBJ2-7, with 12 bases lining up with TRBD2. The V gene's germline CDR1 is SGHTA and CDR2 FQGNSA. The CDR3 consists of 16 residues. V dropped 6 bases and J dropped 6; count of bases not matched to a gene: 12. The CDR3 DNA sequence: TGTGCCAGCAGGACTAGCGGGAGAAATCCGGCGTCCGAGCAGTACTTC. It encodes CASRTSGRNPASEQYF.

The rearrangement links TRBV6-6 to TRBJ2-7; a possible D gene is TRBD2 (5 bases). The CDR3 length is 12 residues. The germline gives CDR1 MNHNY, CDR2 SVGAGI (reference sequence). Trimming pared 0 bases from V and 7 bases from J, leaving 7 bases between. DNA for the CDR3: TGTGCCAGCAGTTACTCGAGGAGGGAGCAGTACTTC. It translates to CASSYSRREQYF.

The gene calls are TRBV7-9 and TRBJ2-3, with 9 bases matching TRBD2. The V segment lost 6 bases and the J segment 5 bases; nucleotides outside the gene matches: 6. Germline CDR1 reads SEHNR; CDR2 reads FQNEAQ (reference sequence). This CDR3 comprises 14 residues. The CDR3 region has the DNA TGTGCCAGCAGGGGACTAGCTCCTCAAGATACGCAGTATTTT. Translating it yields CASRGLAPQDTQYF.